The 3 T cell receptor beta chains below come from one sample, sequenced in a study of beta chain features in type 1 diabetes. Expressed TCRB transcripts got sequenced, as all isolated RNA was reverse transcribed. TCRdb's copy holds only in-frame clones and misses some; the assay was immunoSEQ multiplex PCR. Among roughly 300,000 clones listed, 14% were seen once. Source material: central memory CD4+ T cells from blood. The receptors derive from a man in his thirties or forties in good health.

This clone was detected only a few times. V and J are TRBV4-1 and TRBJ1-6; TRBD1 agrees at 7 bases. CDR3 length: 18 amino acids. V was pared by 0 bases and J by 5 bases, with 10 bases of the junction left unmatched. Germline lookup yields CDR1 MGHRA and CDR2 YSYEKL. CDR3 sequence: CASSQDIAGGTHNSPLHF. The CDR3 coding sequence is TGCGCCAGCAGCCAAGATATCGCAGGGGGGACCCATAATTCACCCCTCCACTTT.

This clone was seen more than once but under ten times. One end of the junction fails to match germline, which may point to a read error. The chain uses TRBV6-5 and TRBJ2-1; 8 positions match TRBD2. This CDR3 has 13 residues. Germline V gene lookup returns CDR1 MNHEY and CDR2 SVGAGI. The CDR3 DNA reads as TGTGCCATCAGTTCGGGGGGGCTTAATGAGCAGTTCTTC. Encoded protein: CAISSGGLNEQFF.

This sequence joins TRBV11-3 and TRBJ2-4; D not certain. CDR1 and CDR2 (germline): SGHNT, YENEEA. The V end was cut by 5 bases, the J end by 1 base, with 18 bases between. CDR3 length: 17 residues. CDR3 sequence: CASSTLDRWVAKNIQYF. CDR3 coding DNA: TGTGCCAGCAGCACCCTGGACCGATGGGTGGCCAAAAACATTCAGTACTTC.